This TCR beta chain derives from a study of shared clonotypes between healthy human individuals. The length of the CDR3 is 16 residues. Trimming shortened V by 6 bases and J by 0 bases, and 15 bases separated the two germline ends. Germline CDR1 reads LNHDA; CDR2 reads SQIVND (reference sequence). Data came from immunoSEQ multiplex PCR; TCRdb stores just in-frame clones and leaves some out. The table includes more than 550,000 clones, under 95% detected once. It was CD45RO-negative cells, positively selected for CCR7, that made up naive CD8 cells, with terminally differentiated effector memory CD45RA+ cells excluded.

Sequenced material: naive CD8+ T cells sorted from blood. This TCR was sampled from a man aged 25-45 years in good health. The gene calls are TRBV19 and TRBJ2-1; TRBD2 is a possible D gene (6 bases). CDR3 loop: CASSPMGGVSYNEQFF. In nucleotides, the CDR3 is TGTGCCAGTAGCCCTATGGGGGGAGTCTCCTACAATGAGCAGTTCTTC.